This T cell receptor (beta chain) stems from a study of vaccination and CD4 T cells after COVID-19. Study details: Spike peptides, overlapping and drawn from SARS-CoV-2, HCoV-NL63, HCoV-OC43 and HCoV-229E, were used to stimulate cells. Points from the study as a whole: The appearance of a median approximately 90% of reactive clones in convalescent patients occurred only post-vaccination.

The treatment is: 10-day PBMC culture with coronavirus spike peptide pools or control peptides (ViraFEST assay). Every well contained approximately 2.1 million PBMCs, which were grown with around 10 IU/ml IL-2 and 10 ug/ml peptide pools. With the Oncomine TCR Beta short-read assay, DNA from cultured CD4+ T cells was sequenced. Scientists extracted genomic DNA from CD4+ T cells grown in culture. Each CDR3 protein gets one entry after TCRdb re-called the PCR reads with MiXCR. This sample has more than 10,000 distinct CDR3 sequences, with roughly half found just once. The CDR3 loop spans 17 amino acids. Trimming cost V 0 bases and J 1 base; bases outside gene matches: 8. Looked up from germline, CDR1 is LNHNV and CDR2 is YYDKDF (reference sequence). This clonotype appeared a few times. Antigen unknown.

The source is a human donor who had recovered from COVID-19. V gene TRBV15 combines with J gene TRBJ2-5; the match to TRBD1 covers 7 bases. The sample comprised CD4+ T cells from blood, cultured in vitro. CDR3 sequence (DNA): TGTGCCACCAGCAGAGACCCGACAGGGTTGTTCCAAGAGACCCAGTACTTC. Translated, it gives CATSRDPTGLFQETQYF.